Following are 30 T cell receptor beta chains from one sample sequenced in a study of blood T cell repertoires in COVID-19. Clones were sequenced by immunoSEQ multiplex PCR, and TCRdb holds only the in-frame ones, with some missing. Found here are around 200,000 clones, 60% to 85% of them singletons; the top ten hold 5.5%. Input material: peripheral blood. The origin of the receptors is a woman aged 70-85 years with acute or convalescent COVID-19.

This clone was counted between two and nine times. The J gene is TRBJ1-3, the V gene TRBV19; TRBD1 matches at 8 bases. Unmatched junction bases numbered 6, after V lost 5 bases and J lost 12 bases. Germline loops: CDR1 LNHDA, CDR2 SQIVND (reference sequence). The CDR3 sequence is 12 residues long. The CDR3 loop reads CASSPGTGFIYF. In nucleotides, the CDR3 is TGTGCCAGTAGTCCCGGGACAGGTTTCATATATTTT.

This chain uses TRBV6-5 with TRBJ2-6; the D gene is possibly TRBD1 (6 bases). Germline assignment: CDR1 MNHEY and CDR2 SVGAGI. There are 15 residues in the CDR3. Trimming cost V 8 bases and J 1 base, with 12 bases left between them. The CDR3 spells CASGTDRSGANVLTF. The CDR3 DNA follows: TGTGCCAGCGGAACAGACAGGTCTGGGGCCAACGTCCTGACTTTC.

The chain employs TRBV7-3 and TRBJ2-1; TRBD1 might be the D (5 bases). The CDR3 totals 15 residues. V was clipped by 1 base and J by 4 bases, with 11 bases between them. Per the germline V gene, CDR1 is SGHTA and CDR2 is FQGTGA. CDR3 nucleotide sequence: TGTGCCAGCAGCTTAAGGCCCGCAGGGTACAATGAGCAGTTCTTC. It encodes CASSLRPAGYNEQFF.

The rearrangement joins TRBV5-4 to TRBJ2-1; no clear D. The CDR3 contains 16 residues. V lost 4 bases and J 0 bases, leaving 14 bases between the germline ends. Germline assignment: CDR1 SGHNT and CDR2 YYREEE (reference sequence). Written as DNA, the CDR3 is TGTGCCAGCAGCGATCTCCAGAAAAGCTCCTACAATGAGCAGTTCTTC. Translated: CASSDLQKSSYNEQFF. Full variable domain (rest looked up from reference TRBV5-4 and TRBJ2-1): ETGVTQSPTHLIKTRGQQVTLRCSSQSGHNTVSWYQQALGQGPQFIFQYYREEENGRGNFPPRFSGLQFPNYSSELNVNALELDDSALYLCASSDLQKSSYNEQFFGPGTRLTVL.

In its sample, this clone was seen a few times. The CDR3 coding sequence is TGTGCCAGCAGCGTAGCGGGAGAGGGGTACAATGAGCAGTTCTTC. Translated, it gives CASSVAGEGYNEQFF. The rearrangement joins TRBV9 to TRBJ2-1, with D maybe TRBD2 (6 bases). The CDR3 is 15 residues long. Germline CDR1 and CDR2: SGDLS and YYNGEE. V was shortened by 0 bases and J by 4 bases, with 11 bases between the two germline ends.

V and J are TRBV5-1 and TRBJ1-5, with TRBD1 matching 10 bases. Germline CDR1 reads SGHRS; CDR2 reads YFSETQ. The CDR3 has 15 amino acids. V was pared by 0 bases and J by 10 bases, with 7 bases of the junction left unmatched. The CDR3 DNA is TGCGCCAGCAGCTTGGGGGGGGACAGGGGACAACCCCAGCATTTT. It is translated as CASSLGGDRGQPQHF.

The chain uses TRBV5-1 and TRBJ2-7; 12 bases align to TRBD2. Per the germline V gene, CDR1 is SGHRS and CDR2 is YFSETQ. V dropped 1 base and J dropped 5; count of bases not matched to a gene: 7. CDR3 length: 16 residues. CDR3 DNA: TGCGCCAGCAGCTTGCAACTAGCGGGAGGAAGGGACGAGCAGTACTTC. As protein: CASSLQLAGGRDEQYF.

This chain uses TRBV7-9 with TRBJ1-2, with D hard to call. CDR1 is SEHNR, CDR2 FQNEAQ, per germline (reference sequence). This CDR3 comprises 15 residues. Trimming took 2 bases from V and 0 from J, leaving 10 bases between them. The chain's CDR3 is CASSLPGNANYGYTF. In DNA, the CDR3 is TGTGCCAGCAGCTTACCCGGGAATGCTAACTATGGCTACACCTTC.

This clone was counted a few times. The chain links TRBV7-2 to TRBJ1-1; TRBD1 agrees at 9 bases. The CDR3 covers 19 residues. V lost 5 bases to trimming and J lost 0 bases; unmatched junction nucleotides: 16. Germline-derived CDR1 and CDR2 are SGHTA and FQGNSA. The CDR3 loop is CASSPPPGTGRFMNTEAFF. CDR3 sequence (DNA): TGTGCCAGCAGCCCACCGCCCGGGACAGGGAGGTTCATGAACACTGAAGCTTTCTTT.

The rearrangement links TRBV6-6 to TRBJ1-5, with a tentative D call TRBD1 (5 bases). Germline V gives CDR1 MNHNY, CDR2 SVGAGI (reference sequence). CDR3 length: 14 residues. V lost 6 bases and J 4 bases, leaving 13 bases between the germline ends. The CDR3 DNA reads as TGTGCCAGCAGGAGTCAGGGCGCAAATCAGCCCCAGCATTTT. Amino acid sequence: CASRSQGANQPQHF.

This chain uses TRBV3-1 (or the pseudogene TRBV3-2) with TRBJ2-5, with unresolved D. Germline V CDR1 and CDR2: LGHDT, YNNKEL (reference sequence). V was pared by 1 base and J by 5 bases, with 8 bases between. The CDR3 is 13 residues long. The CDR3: CASSQGSGETQYF. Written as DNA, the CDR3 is TGTGCCAGCAGCCAAGGGAGTGGGGAGACCCAGTACTTC.

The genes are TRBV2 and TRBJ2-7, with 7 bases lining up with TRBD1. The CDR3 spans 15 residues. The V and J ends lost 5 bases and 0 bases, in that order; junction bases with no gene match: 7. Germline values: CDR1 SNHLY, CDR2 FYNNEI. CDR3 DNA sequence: TGTGCCAGCAGTCCCTACGGGACAGCCTCCTACGAGCAGTACTTC. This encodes CASSPYGTASYEQYF.

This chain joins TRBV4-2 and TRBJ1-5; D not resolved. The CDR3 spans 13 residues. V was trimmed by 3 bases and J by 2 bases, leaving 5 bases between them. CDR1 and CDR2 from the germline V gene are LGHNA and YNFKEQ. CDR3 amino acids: CASSQARNQPQHF. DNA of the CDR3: TGTGCCAGCAGCCAGGCACGCAATCAGCCCCAGCATTTT.

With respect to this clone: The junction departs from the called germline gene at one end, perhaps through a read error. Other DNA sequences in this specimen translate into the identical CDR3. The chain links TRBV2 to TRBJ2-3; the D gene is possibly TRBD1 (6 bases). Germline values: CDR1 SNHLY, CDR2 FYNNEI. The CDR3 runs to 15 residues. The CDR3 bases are TGTGCCAGCAGTATTTGGGGACAACCGACGGAGACGCAATATTTT. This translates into CASSIWGQPTETQYF. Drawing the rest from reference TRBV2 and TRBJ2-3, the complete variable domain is EPEVTQTPSHQVTQMGQEVILRCVPISNHLYFYWYRQILGQKVEFLVSFYNNEISEKSEIFDDQFSVERPDGSNFTLKIRSTKLEDSAMYFCASSIWGQPTETQYFGPGTRLTVL.

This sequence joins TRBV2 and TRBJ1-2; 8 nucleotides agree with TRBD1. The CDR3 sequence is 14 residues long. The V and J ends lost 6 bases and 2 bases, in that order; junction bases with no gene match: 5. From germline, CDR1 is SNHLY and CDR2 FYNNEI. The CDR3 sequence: CASRTGVTNYGYTF. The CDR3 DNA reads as TGTGCCAGCAGGACAGGGGTAACGAACTATGGCTACACCTTC.

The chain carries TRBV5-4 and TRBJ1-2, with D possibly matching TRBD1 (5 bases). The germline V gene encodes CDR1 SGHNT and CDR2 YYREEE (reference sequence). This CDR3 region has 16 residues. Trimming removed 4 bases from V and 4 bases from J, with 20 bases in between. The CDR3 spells CASSGGGDGVVYGYTF. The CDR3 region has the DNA TGTGCCAGCAGCGGTGGGGGGGACGGAGTGGTCTATGGCTACACCTTC.

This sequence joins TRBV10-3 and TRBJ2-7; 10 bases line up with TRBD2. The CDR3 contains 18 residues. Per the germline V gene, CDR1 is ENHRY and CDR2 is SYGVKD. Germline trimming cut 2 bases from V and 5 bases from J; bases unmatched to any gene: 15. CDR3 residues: CAISEGGPALAGVHEQYF. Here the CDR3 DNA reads TGTGCCATCAGTGAGGGAGGCCCCGCGCTAGCGGGAGTCCACGAGCAGTACTTC.

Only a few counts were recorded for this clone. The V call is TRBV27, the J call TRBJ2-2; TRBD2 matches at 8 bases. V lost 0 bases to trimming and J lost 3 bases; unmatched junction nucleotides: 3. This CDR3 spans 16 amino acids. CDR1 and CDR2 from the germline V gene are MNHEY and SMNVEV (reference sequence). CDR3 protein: CASSLSLAGYTGELFF. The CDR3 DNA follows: TGTGCCAGCAGTTTATCGTTAGCGGGATACACCGGGGAGCTGTTTTTT.

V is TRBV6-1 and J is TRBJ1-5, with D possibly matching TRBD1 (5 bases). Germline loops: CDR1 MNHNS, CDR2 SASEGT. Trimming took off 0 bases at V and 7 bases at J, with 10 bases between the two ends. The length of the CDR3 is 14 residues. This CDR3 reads CASSEAAGLQPQHF. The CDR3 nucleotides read TGTGCCAGCAGTGAAGCGGCAGGGCTGCAGCCCCAGCATTTT.

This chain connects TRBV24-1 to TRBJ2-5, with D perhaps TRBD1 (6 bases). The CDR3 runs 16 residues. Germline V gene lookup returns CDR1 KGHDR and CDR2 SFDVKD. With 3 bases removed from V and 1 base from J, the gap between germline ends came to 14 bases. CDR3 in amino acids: CATSDPGTSIQETQYF. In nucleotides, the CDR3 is TGTGCCACCAGTGATCCCGGGACAAGTATCCAAGAGACCCAGTACTTC.

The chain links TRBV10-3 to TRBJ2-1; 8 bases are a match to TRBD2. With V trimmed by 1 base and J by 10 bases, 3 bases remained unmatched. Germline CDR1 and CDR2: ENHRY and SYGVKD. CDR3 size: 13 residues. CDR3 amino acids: CAISEYREGEQFF. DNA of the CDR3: TGTGCCATCAGTGAGTATCGGGAGGGCGAGCAGTTCTTC.

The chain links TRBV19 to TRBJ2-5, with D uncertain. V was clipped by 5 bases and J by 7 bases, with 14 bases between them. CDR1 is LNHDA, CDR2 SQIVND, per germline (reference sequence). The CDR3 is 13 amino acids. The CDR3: CASSVLFRGTQYF. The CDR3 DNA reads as TGTGCCAGTAGTGTTCTCTTTCGCGGGACCCAGTACTTC.

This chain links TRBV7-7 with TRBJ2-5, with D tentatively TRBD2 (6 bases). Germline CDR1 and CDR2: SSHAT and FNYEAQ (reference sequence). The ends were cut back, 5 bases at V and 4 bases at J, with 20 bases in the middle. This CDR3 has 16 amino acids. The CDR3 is CASSPAVAVNTETQYF. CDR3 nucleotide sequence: TGTGCCAGCAGCCCCGCGGTAGCGGTAAATACAGAGACCCAGTACTTC.

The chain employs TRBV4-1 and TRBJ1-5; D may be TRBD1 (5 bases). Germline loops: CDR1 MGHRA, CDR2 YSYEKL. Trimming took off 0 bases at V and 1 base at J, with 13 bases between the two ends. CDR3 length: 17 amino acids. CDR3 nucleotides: TGCGCCAGCAGCCAAGACCGTCGGGGGTTGAGCAATCAGCCCCAGCATTTT. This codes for CASSQDRRGLSNQPQHF.

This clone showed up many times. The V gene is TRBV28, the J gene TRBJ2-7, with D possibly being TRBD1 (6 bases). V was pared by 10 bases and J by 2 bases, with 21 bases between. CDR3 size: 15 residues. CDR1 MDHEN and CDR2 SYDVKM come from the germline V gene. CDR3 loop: CAISPPYRETYEQYF. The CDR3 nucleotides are TGTGCCATCTCCCCCCCTTACAGGGAAACCTACGAGCAGTACTTC.

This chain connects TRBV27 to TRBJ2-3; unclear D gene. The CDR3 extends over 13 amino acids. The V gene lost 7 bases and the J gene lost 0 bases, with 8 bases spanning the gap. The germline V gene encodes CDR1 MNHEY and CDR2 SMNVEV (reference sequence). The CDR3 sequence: CASKLTSTDTQYF. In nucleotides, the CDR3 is TGTGCCAGCAAACTAACTAGCACAGATACGCAGTATTTT.

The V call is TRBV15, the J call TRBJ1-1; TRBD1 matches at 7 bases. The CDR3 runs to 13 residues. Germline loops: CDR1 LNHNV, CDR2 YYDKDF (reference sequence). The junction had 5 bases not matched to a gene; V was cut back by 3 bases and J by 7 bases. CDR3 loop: CATSSLRDSEAFF. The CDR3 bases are TGTGCCACCAGCAGCCTCCGGGACAGTGAAGCTTTCTTT.

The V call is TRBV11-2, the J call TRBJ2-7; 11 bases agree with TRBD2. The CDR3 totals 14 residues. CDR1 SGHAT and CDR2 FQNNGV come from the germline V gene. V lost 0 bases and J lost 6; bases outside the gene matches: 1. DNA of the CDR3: TGTGCCAGCAGCTTAGAAGGACTAGCGGGCGAGCAGTACTTC. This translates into CASSLEGLAGEQYF.

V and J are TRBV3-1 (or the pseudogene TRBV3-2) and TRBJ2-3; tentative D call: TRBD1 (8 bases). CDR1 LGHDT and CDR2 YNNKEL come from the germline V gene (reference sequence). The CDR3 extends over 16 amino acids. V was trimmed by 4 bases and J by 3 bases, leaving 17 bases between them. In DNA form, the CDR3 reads TGTGCCAGCAGCCTAGGACAGGGAGGGGCAACAGATACGCAGTATTTT. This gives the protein CASSLGQGGATDTQYF.

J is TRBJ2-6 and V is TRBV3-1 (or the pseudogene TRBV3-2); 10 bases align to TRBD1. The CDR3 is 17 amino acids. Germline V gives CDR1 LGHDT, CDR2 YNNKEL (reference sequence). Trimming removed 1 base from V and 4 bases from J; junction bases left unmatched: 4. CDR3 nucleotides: TGTGCCAGCAGCCAAGCGACAGGGGGCATCGGGGCCAACGTCCTGACTTTC. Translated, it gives CASSQATGGIGANVLTF.